These 16 T cell receptor beta chains were all obtained from the same sample, sequenced in a study of technical replicates of blood from a few donors. Sequencing used immunoSEQ multiplex PCR; TCRdb keeps in-frame clones, though not all of them. This sample has fewer than 85,000 clones, with less than 95% found just once. Sequences were obtained from T cells isolated from PBMCs. These TCRs come from a human donor in good health.

V and J are TRBV7-8 and TRBJ1-2; 11 bases map to TRBD1. Trimming took 5 bases from V and 4 from J; bases not matched to a gene: 9. Germline CDR1 is SGHVS and CDR2 is FQNEAQ. The CDR3 covers 16 residues. The CDR3 reads CASSQSRTGGLYGYTF. DNA of the CDR3: TGTGCCAGCAGCCAAAGTCGGACAGGGGGCCTCTATGGCTACACCTTC.

V and J are TRBV4-1 and TRBJ2-3; D gene unclear. V lost 1 base, J lost 2 bases, and 10 bases lay in between. The germline V gene has CDR1 MGHRA and CDR2 YSYEKL. The CDR3 loop spans 15 amino acids. The chain's CDR3 is CASSQARDFTDTQYF. The CDR3 DNA sequence: TGCGCCAGCAGCCAAGCGAGAGATTTCACAGATACGCAGTATTTT.

The table lists this clone with a count of one. The gene calls are TRBV7-2 and TRBJ2-2, with TRBD1 matching 8 bases. The CDR3 covers 15 residues. The junction had 6 bases not matched to a gene; V was cut back by 2 bases and J by 7 bases. From germline, CDR1 is SGHTA and CDR2 FQGNSA. In DNA, the CDR3 is TGTGCCAGCAGCTTACAGCAGGGGGCCGGCGGGGAGCTGTTTTTT. Its protein product is CASSLQQGAGGELFF.

The V call is TRBV11-2, the J call TRBJ2-3; TRBD2 agrees at 10 bases. CDR1 and CDR2 (germline): SGHAT, FQNNGV. The CDR3 extends over 17 amino acids. Trimming took 4 bases from V and 1 from J; bases not matched to a gene: 8. The CDR3 here is CASSSSILAGGTDTQYF. The CDR3 DNA sequence: TGTGCCAGCAGCTCCAGCATCCTAGCGGGGGGCACAGATACGCAGTATTTT.

The chain links TRBV6-1 to TRBJ1-2; 9 bases are shared with TRBD1. Germline CDR1 MNHNS, CDR2 SASEGT. The J segment lost 1 base and the V segment lost 2 bases, leaving 5 bases of the junction unmatched. The CDR3 loop spans 16 amino acids. The CDR3 nucleotides read TGTGCCAGCAGTGAATTAACAGGGGGCCTTAACTATGGCTACACCTTC. Translated, it gives CASSELTGGLNYGYTF.

J is TRBJ1-4 and V is TRBV7-9; the match to TRBD1 covers 9 bases. CDR3 length: 15 residues. V was pared by 5 bases and J by 2 bases, with 3 bases of the junction left unmatched. Germline V gene data show CDR1 as SEHNR and CDR2 as FQNEAQ (reference sequence). CDR3 nucleotides: TGTGCCAGCAGCCCACAGGGGGCGACTAATGAAAAACTGTTTTTT. Its translation is CASSPQGATNEKLFF.

The genes are TRBV10-3 and TRBJ1-2, with 8 bases lining up with TRBD1. Germline values: CDR1 ENHRY, CDR2 SYGVKD. The CDR3 extends over 12 amino acids. V dropped 4 bases and J dropped 12; count of bases not matched to a gene: 7. The CDR3 DNA reads TGTGCCATCAGTGGCGCGGGACAGGTCAACACCTTC. As protein: CAISGAGQVNTF.

The chain has TRBV7-2 and TRBJ1-6; D gene uncertain. This CDR3 has 17 residues. V was cut by 7 bases and J by 0 bases, with 16 bases left in between. The germline CDR1 and CDR2 sequences are SGHTA and FQGNSA. CDR3 coding DNA: TGTGCCAGCACCCTATCTGGGCCTTACTCCTATAATTCACCCCTCCACTTT. Residues: CASTLSGPYSYNSPLHF.

The V gene is TRBV5-6, the J gene TRBJ1-2, with D possibly matching TRBD1 (5 bases). The CDR3 has 16 residues. V shed 1 base and J shed 0 bases, with 13 bases lying between them. Per germline, CDR1 SGHDT and CDR2 YYEEEE. For the CDR3, the DNA is TGTGCCAGCAGCTTGTCCTCGGGGGAACCTAACTATGGCTACACCTTC. Protein sequence: CASSLSSGEPNYGYTF.

CDR3 DNA sequence: TGTGCCAGCAGTTTGGGAGGCTATGGCTACACCTTC. Its protein is CASSLGGYGYTF. This chain joins TRBV28 and TRBJ1-2, with no clear D. In germline, CDR1 is MDHEN, CDR2 SYDVKM. Trimming removed 3 bases at V and 4 bases at J, with 6 bases between. The CDR3 is 12 amino acids.

The chain links TRBV5-1 to TRBJ2-2; D might be TRBD1 (5 bases). Trimming pared 2 bases from V and 3 bases from J, leaving 8 bases between. Germline CDR1 SGHRS, CDR2 YFSETQ. The CDR3 is 14 amino acids. CDR3 sequence: CASSFQTDTGELFF. CDR3 in DNA: TGCGCCAGCAGCTTCCAGACAGACACCGGGGAGCTGTTTTTT.

The chain uses TRBV11-3 and TRBJ1-1, with D hard to call. V lost 0 bases and J lost 5, with 7 bases in between. The CDR3 is 13 residues long. In germline, CDR1 is SGHNT, CDR2 YENEEA. The CDR3 bases are TGTGCCAGCAGCTTAGACCCAGGAACTGAAGCTTTCTTT. Residues: CASSLDPGTEAFF.

This clone has more than one count but fewer than ten. V is TRBV27 and J is TRBJ2-3, with TRBD2 as a possible D gene (5 bases). CDR3 size: 16 residues. Trimming took off 7 bases at V and 3 bases at J, with 20 bases between the two ends. The germline gives CDR1 MNHEY, CDR2 SMNVEV (reference sequence). The CDR3 sequence: CASKSLTNSRTDTQYF. DNA of the CDR3: TGTGCCAGCAAGTCCCTGACTAACTCGCGGACAGATACGCAGTATTTT.

The rearrangement uses TRBV7-9 and TRBJ2-1, with 8 bases matching TRBD2. The germline V gene has CDR1 SEHNR and CDR2 FQNEAQ (reference sequence). Unmatched junction bases numbered 6, after V lost 3 bases and J lost 5 bases. The CDR3 is 15 residues long. The CDR3 region has the DNA TGTGCCAGCAGCTTTCCTAGCGGGCACAACAATGAGCAGTTCTTC. As protein: CASSFPSGHNNEQFF.

The V and J genes are TRBV29-1 and TRBJ2-1; unclear D gene. The germline V gene encodes CDR1 SQVTM and CDR2 ANQGSEA. This CDR3 is 13 amino acids long. V gave up 5 bases and J gave up 4 bases, with 12 bases separating them. This CDR3 is CSVRGVGYNEQFF. The CDR3 DNA reads TGCAGCGTTCGCGGAGTTGGGTACAATGAGCAGTTCTTC.

This clone was seen only once. This chain links TRBV29-1 with TRBJ2-6, with a tentative D call TRBD2 (6 bases). Trimming removed 4 bases at V and 2 bases at J, with 15 bases between. The germline CDR1 and CDR2 sequences are SQVTM and ANQGSEA. CDR3 length: 16 amino acids. The CDR3 DNA reads TGCAGCGTTGGACCGATAGCGGAAACTGGGGCCAACGTCCTGACTTTC. This encodes CSVGPIAETGANVLTF.